This entry is about one T cell receptor beta chain. It has no known antigen specificity. No much larger clonotype is one base removed from it; base qualities were not supplied. This record belongs to a study of blood T cell repertoires in COVID-19 (dated by TCRdb to the early 2020s). About the full investigation: Samples from collaborators originated in the United States, Italy and Spain and spanned both the acute and convalescent phases of COVID-19. The material from the prospective study consisted of cDNA or gDNA derived from T cells, B-cell-depleted T cells, or PBMCs. Deeply sampled blood TCRbeta repertoires from subjects exposed to, actively infected with, or recovered from COVID-19 were included in the dataset. Where HLA class I and class II types were available, the types were taken from metadata supplied by the sample provider, not from assay-based typing. A de-identified subject ID, COVID-19 status, age in years and sex were almost always included in the sample metadata. The repertoires were released in a freely available public database intended as a resource for research on the immune response to SARS-CoV-2. The samples were drawn from the first 160 participants of the ongoing ImmuneRACE study and from roughly 1,300 subjects provided by 6 global collaborators.

TCRbeta CDR3 regions were amplified from genomic DNA by means of the immunoSEQ Assay, a bias-controlled multiplex PCR. The authors' analysis ran thus. The number of nucleated cells in each sample was estimated from the amplification of reference gene primers within the assay. To quantify the absolute abundance of each unique TCRbeta CDR3 rearrangement, sequence reads were collapsed and filtered. For each sample, productive Simpson clonality was calculated by taking the square root of Simpson's diversity index across productive rearrangements. Here the immuneACCESS table is served through TCRdb, limited to in-frame sequences with V and J called. Missing clones are a known gap in these copies; in checked studies unresolved V genes cover under half, and the rest lacks a known reason. V and J calls and clone size come straight from that table; D and trimming were deduced from the DNA. In this sample the table shows under 250,000 clones, over 60% of which occur a single time. The biggest ten clones account for around 7.3% of the sample.

General findings and caveats noted by the study authors: The quantity of clinical and demographic metadata differed by source and by participant and was supplied without curation.

Collaborating institutions collected whole blood in K2EDTA tubes following their own protocols. For TCRbeta analysis, collaborator samples were shipped as frozen whole blood, as isolated PBMCs, or as DNA extracted from either sample type. The CDR3 has 14 amino acids, counting the end cysteine and phenylalanine. Of all the DNA, just the CDR3 is kept, 42 bases in frame from base 1. Relative to germline, V is missing 5 bases and J is missing 7 bases, with 11 bases of the junction outside any gene match. The germline V gene (reference sequence) yields SGHNT for CDR1 and YYREEE for CDR2. Sample: peripheral blood. The V and J genes are TRBV5-4 and TRBJ1-1; a stretch of 7 junction bases matches TRBD1. The receptor was isolated from a woman aged 65 to 85 with acute or convalescent COVID-19. The nucleotides are TGTGCCAGCAGTTCGAACCAGGACAGGTTTGAAGCTTTCTTT. Its coded protein is CASSSNQDRFEAFF. Supplemented by the reference TRBV5-4 and TRBJ1-1 proteins around the CDR3, the complete variable domain is ETGVTQSPTHLIKTRGQQVTLRCSSQSGHNTVSWYQQALGQGPQFIFQYYREEENGRGNFPPRFSGLQFPNYSSELNVNALELDDSALYLCASSSNQDRFEAFFGQGTRLTVV.